This T cell receptor beta chain was sequenced in a study of T cells in Graves' hyperthyroidism and ophthalmopathy. Exclusions: uncontrolled infection, other autoimmune disease, pregnancy, lactation. Amplification targeted TCR beta CDR3 regions from RNA transcripts. The TCR CDR3 was amplified in a first-round RT-PCR using the HTBI primer set. One entry per CDR3 protein, called by TCRdb with MiXCR from the multiplex PCR reads. This sample yields about 540,000 distinct CDR3 sequences, of which about 45% are seen a single time; around 7.7% belongs to the top ten. This clonotype has a count of ten or more. Its antigen is currently unknown. Study-wide points: Most expanded thyroid clonotypes above 0.001 recurred in blood. Model-based prediction identified ophthalmopathy a median about 7 months prior to its onset. Ophthalmopathy could be told apart from stable hyperthyroidism with a 13 V-J model.

The CDR3 consists of 16 residues. The junction had 7 bases not matched to a gene; V was cut back by 0 bases and J by 5 bases. The germline gives CDR1 SGHNT, CDR2 YYREEE (reference sequence). The sample comprised peripheral blood or thyroid tissue (not recorded which). The receptor was derived from a woman between 18 and 29 years old with Graves' hyperthyroidism. The J gene is TRBJ2-5, the V gene TRBV5-4, with 10 bases matching TRBD2. CDR3 coding DNA: TGTGCCAGCAGCTTGGCCGGACTAGCGGTAGGGGAGACCCAGTACTTC. It translates to CASSLAGLAVGETQYF.